This T cell receptor beta chain was sequenced in a study of T cell responses to AZD1222 COVID-19 vaccine. On this clone itself: The antigen remains unidentified.

Repertoires were generated with immunoSEQ multiplex PCR, while TCRdb's copy carries only in-frame clones and drops some. Counted here are about 140,000 clones, just over 90% occurring once; the ten biggest clones make up around 1%. Study conclusions and caveats: Among spike-specific TCRs, nearly half reportedly target unmutated variant regions. At 160-218 and 743-854, vaccine-associated CD4 TCRs were dominant, and they spanned spike. Only 5 or 6 individuals given AZD1222 were seropositive at baseline.

Trimming stripped 8 bases from V and 0 bases from J, with 8 bases between. CDR3 length: 13 residues. CDR1 and CDR2 from the germline V gene are LNHDA and SQIVND (reference sequence). This sequence joins TRBV19 and TRBJ1-3; D uncertain. The TCR sequence derives from an adult in good health. The material was peripheral blood, obtained on day 0 of MenACWY control vaccination. DNA of the CDR3: TGTGCCAGTCGACATTCCTCTGGAAACACCATATATTTT. Residues: CASRHSSGNTIYF.